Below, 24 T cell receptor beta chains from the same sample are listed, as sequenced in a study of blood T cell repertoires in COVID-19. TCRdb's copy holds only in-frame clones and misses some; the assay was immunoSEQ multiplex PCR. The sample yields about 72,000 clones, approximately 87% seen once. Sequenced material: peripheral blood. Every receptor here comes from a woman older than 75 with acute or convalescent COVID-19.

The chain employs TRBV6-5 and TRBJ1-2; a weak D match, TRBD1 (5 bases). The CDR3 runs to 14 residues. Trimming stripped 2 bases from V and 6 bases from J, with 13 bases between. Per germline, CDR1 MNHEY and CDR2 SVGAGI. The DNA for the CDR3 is TGTGCCAGCAGTTACCCAGGGCCAGATAATGGCTACACCTTC. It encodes CASSYPGPDNGYTF.

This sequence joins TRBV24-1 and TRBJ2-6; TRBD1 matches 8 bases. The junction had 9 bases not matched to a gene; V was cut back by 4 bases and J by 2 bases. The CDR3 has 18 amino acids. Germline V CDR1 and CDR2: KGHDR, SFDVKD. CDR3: CATSESTGTGTGANVLTF. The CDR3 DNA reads TGTGCCACCAGTGAGAGCACCGGGACAGGCACTGGGGCCAACGTCCTGACTTTC.

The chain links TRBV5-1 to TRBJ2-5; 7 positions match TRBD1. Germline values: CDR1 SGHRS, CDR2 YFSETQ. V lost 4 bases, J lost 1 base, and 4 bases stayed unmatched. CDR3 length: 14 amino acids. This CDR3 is CASSAGQAQETQYF. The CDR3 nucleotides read TGCGCCAGCAGCGCTGGACAGGCCCAAGAGACCCAGTACTTC.

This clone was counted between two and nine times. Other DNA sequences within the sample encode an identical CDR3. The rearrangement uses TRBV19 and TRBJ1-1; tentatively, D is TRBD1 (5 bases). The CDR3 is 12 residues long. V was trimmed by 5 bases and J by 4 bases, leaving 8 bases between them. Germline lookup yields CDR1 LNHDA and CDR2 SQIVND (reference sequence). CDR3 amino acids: CASSSRGTEAFF. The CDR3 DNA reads TGTGCCAGTAGTTCAAGGGGCACTGAAGCTTTCTTT.

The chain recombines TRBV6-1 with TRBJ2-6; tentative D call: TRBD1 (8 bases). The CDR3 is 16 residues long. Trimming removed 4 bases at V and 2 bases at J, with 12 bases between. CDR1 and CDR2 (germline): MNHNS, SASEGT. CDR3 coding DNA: TGTGCCAGCAGTGCACAGGGGGGGACTGGGGCCAACGTCCTGACTTTC. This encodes CASSAQGGTGANVLTF.

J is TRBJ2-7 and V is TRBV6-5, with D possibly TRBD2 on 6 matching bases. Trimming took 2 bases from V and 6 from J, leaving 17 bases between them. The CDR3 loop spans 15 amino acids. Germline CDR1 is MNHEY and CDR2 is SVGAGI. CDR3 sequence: CASSYLPGLALEQYF. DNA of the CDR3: TGTGCCAGCAGTTACCTCCCGGGCCTAGCGCTCGAGCAGTACTTC.

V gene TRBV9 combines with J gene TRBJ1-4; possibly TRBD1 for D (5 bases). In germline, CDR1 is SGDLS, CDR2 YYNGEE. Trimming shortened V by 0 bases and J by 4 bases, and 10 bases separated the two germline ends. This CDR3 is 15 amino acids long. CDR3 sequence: CASSVGIQDNEKLFF. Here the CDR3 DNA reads TGTGCCAGCAGCGTAGGGATACAGGATAATGAAAAACTGTTTTTT.

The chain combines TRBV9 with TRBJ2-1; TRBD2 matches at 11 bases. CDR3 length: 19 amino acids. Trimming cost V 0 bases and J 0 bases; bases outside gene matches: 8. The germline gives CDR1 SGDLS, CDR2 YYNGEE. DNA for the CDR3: TGTGCCAGCAGCGTAGATCCGACTAGCGGGGTGAGCTCCTACAATGAGCAGTTCTTC. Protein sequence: CASSVDPTSGVSSYNEQFF.

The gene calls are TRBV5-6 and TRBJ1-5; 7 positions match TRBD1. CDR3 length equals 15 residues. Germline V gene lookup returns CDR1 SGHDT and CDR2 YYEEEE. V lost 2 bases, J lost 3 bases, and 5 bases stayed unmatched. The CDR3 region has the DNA TGTGCCAGCAGCTTTGGGACAGTCCACAATCAGCCCCAGCATTTT. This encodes CASSFGTVHNQPQHF.

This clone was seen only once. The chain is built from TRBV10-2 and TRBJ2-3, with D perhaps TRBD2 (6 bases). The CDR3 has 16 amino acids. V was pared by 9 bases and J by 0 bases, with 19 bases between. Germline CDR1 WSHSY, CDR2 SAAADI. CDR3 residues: CASRRDSGPSTDTQYF. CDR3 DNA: TGCGCCAGTAGACGGGACTCCGGACCCAGCACAGATACGCAGTATTTT.

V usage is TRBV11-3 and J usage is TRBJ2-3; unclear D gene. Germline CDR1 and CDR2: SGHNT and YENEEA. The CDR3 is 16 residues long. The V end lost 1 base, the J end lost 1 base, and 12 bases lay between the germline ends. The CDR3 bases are TGTGCCAGCAGCTTAGGTTCCCACAGCCGCACAGATACGCAGTATTTT. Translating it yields CASSLGSHSRTDTQYF.

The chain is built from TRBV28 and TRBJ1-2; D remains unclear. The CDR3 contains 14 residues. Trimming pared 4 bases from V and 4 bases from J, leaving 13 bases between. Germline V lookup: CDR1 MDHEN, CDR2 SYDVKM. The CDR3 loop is CASSWGGGSYGYTF. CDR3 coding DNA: TGTGCCAGCAGTTGGGGAGGTGGATCCTATGGCTACACCTTC.

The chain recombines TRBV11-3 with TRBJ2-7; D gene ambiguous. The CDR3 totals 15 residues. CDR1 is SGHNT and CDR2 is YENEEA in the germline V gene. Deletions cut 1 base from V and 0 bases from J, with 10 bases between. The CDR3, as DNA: TGTGCCAGCAGCTTAGGAGGCCTGAGCTCCTACGAGCAGTACTTC. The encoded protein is CASSLGGLSSYEQYF.

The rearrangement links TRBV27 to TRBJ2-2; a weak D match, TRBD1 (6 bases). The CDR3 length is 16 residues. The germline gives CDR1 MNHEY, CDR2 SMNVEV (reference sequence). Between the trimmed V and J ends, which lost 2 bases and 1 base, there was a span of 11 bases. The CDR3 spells CASSLKGVQNTGELFF. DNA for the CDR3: TGTGCCAGCAGTTTAAAGGGGGTACAGAACACCGGGGAGCTGTTTTTT.

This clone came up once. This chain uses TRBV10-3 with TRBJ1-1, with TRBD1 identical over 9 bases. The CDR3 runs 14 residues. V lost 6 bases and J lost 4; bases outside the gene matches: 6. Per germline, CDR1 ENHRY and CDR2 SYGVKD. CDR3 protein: CAIRDTGGLTEAFF. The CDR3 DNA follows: TGTGCCATCAGGGATACAGGGGGCCTCACTGAAGCTTTCTTT.

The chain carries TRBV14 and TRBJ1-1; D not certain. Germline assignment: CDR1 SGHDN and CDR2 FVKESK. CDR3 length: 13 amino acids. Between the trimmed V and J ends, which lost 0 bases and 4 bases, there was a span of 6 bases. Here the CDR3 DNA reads TGTGCCAGCAGCCAAGATCATGTCACTGAAGCTTTCTTT. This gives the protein CASSQDHVTEAFF.

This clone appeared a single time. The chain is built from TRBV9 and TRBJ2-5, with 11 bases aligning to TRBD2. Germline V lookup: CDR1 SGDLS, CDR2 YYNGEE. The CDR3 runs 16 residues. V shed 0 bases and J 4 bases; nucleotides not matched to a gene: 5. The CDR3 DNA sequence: TGTGCCAGCAGCGTAGACCCCGGGACTAGCGGAGAGACCCAGTACTTC. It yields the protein CASSVDPGTSGETQYF. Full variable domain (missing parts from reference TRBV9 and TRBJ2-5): DSGVTQTPKHLITATGQRVTLRCSPRSGDLSVYWYQQSLDQGLQFLIQYYNGEERAKGNILERFSAQQFPDLHSELNLSSLELGDSALYFCASSVDPGTSGETQYFGPGTRLLVL.

CDR3 residues: CASSDRGYNSPLHF. The CDR3, as DNA: TGTGCCAGCAGTGATCGGGGCTATAATTCACCCCTCCACTTT. This sequence joins TRBV6-1 and TRBJ1-6; D is unresolved. This CDR3 has 14 amino acids. The germline CDR1 and CDR2 sequences are MNHNS and SASEGT. V lost 3 bases and J 3 bases, leaving 6 bases between the germline ends.

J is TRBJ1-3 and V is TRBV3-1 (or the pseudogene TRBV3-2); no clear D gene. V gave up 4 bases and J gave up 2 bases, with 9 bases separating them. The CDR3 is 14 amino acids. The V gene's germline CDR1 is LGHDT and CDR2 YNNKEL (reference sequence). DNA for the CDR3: TGTGCCAGCAGCCGTTCTGGAGCTGGAAACACCATATATTTT. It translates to CASSRSGAGNTIYF.

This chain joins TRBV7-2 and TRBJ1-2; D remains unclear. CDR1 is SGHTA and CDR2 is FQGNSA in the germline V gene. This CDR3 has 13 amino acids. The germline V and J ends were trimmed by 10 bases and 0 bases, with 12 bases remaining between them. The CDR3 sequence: CATEKAANYGYTF. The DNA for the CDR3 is TGTGCCACCGAGAAGGCGGCTAACTATGGCTACACCTTC.

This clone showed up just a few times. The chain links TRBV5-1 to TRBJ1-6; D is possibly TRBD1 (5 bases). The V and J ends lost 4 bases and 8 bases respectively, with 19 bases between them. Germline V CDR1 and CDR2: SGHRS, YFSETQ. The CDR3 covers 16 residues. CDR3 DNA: TGCGCCAGCAGCATGGATCACGGGGGTACGGATTCACCCCTCCACTTT. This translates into CASSMDHGGTDSPLHF.

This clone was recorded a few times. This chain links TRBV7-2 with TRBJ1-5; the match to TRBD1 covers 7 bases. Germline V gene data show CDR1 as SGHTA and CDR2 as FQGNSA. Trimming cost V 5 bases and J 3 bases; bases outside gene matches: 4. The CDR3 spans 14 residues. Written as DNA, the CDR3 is TGTGCCAGCAGCCCCGGGACAGCCAATCAGCCCCAGCATTTT. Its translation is CASSPGTANQPQHF.

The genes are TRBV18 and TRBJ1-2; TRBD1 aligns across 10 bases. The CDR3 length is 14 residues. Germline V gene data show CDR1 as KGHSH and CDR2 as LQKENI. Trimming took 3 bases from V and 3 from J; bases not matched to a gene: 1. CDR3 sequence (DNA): TGTGCCAGCTCACCCGACAGGGGGCACTATGGCTACACCTTC. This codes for CASSPDRGHYGYTF.

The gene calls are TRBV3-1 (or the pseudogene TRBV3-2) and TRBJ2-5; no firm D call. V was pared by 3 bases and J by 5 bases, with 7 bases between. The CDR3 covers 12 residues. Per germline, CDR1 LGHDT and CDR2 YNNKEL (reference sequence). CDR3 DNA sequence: TGTGCCAGCAGCCAGTATGAGGAGACCCAGTACTTC. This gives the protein CASSQYEETQYF.